These T cell receptor beta chains were read from a single sample in a study of T cells in Graves' hyperthyroidism and ophthalmopathy. MiXCR, run by TCRdb on the multiplex PCR reads, gives a single entry per CDR3 protein. The repertoire has about 420,000 distinct CDR3 sequences, 15% to 19% of them found once; the top ten carry roughly 15%. Sequenced sample: blood. The receptors stem from a woman younger than 35 with Graves' hyperthyroidism. Both conserved end residues are part of each CDR3. Each record gives: clone size, D gene, V gene, J gene, CDR3 length, CDR3 DNA, CDR3 protein. A D gene is named only where the DNA matches it firmly. Some rows have no size entry. The others give once, few or many, or a class for an expanded clone.

-	-	TRBV4-2	TRBJ1-4	19	TGTGCCAGCAGCCCACAAAACCCCGGGTCATCCGGGTTAATGAAGAAACTGTTTTTT	CASSPQNPGSSGLMKKLFF
many	-	TRBV7-8	TRBJ1-1	18	TGTGCCAGCAGCTTAGCGCCGGGGAGAGCAACAATGAACACTGAAGCTTTCTTT	CASSLAPGRATMNTEAFF
few	-	TRBV19	TRBJ1-2	12	TGTGCCAGTAGTATCTGGAGTAGCGGCTACACCTTC	CASSIWSSGYTF
many	-	TRBV9	TRBJ2-5	13	TGTGCCAGCAGCGTACAGGGTGAGGAGACCCAGTACTTC	CASSVQGEETQYF
-	-	TRBV6-2/TRBV6-3	TRBJ2-3	15	TGTGCCAGCAGTTACTCTGGCGGAGGGATAGATACGCAGTATTTT	CASSYSGGGIDTQYF
-	-	TRBV25-1	TRBJ2-7	13	TGTGCCAGCAGCCCGAGTCAGGTCCGCGAGCAGTACTTC	CASSPSQVREQYF
-	TRBD1	TRBV19	TRBJ1-5	16	TGTGCCAGTAGTATAAGGTTCCGGACAGGGAATCAGCCCCAGCATTTT	CASSIRFRTGNQPQHF
-	-	TRBV20-1	TRBJ2-7	15	TGCAGTGCTAGATTTTACGCAGTCCGCTCCTACGAGCAGTACTTC	CSARFYAVRSYEQYF
many	TRBD2	TRBV20-1	TRBJ2-7	17	TGCAGTGCTAGAGCCCCCCTAGGGGCGGGGGGGCCCTACGAGCAGTACTTC	CSARAPLGAGGPYEQYF
few	-	TRBV6-2/TRBV6-3	TRBJ1-5	11	TGTGCCAGCAGTTACCCGGCGCCCCAGCATTTT	CASSYPAPQHF